The clone carrying this T cell receptor (beta chain) was found many times. The CDR3 extends over 12 amino acids. Germline V lookup: CDR1 GTSNPN, CDR2 SVGIG (reference sequence). Unmatched junction bases numbered 2, after V lost 3 bases and J lost 6 bases. The data were obtained in a study of breast tumors, draining lymph nodes, adjacent tissues. In TCRdb, the multiplex PCR reads were re-called with MiXCR into one record per CDR3 protein. The table shows tens of thousands of distinct CDR3 sequences, with roughly 40% occurring only once. Sequenced input: breast tumor tissue. The sequence was obtained from a female donor with breast cancer. Some clones in this sample may be carry-over from other donors' samples. The rearrangement uses TRBV30 and TRBJ2-5, with 9 bases identical to TRBD1. CDR3 in DNA: TGTGCCTGGAGGGGGACAGGGAAGACCCAGTACTTC. This encodes CAWRGTGKTQYF.